Included here is one TCR beta chain sequence, with context. Its antigen is as yet unknown. The data stem from a study of graft-versus-host responses after intestinal transplantation. On the study more broadly: Transplant types were multivisceral, liver-intestinal, or isolated intestinal. After anti-thymocyte globulin induction, recipients took tacrolimus and steroids for 2 to 3 years. Study findings and constraints: Recipient-marrow GvH clones were detected, some having first appeared in ileum or blood. Early post-transplant HvG declines were associated with peak circulating GvH clone levels.

The assay was immunoSEQ multiplex PCR, and TCRdb's table has in-frame clones only and misses some. Of approximately 71,000 clones listed, about 90% are singletons. The CDR3 sequence is 17 residues long. Per germline, CDR1 LGHNA and CDR2 YNFKEQ. V shed 4 bases and J shed 0 bases, with 19 bases lying between them. This chain links TRBV4-2 with TRBJ2-7; D gene unclear. The sample was unstimulated CD8+ T cells sorted from spleen or lymph node cells, taken before intestinal transplant. The clonotype originates from a human donor who received an intestinal transplant. CDR3 residues: CASSPRIQRIVSYEQYF. In DNA form, the CDR3 reads TGTGCCAGCAGCCCGAGGATCCAGCGTATAGTCTCCTACGAGCAGTACTTC.